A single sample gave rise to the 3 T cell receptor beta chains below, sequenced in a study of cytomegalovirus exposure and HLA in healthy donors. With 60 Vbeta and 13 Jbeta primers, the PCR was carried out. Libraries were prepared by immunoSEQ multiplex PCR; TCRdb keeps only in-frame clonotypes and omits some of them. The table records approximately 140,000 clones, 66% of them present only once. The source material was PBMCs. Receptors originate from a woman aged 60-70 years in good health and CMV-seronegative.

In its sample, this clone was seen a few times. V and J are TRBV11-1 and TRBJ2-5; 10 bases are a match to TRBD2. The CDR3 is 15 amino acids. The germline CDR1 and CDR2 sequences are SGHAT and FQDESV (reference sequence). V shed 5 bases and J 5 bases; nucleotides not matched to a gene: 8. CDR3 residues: CASSEAQTSGETQYF. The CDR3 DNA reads TGTGCCAGCAGCGAAGCCCAGACTAGCGGGGAGACCCAGTACTTC. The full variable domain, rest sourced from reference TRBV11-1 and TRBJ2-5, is EAEVAQSPRYKITEKSQAVAFWCDPISGHATLYWYRQILGQGPELLVQFQDESVVDDSQLPKDRFSAERLKGVDSTLKIQPAELGDSAMYLCASSEAQTSGETQYFGPGTRLLVL.

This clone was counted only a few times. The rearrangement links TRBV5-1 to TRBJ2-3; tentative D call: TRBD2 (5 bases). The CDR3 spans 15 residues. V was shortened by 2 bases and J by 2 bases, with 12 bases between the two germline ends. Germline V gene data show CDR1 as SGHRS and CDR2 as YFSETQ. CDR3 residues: CASSFLAGNTDTQYF. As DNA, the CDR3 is TGCGCCAGCAGCTTCTTGGCGGGTAACACAGATACGCAGTATTTT.

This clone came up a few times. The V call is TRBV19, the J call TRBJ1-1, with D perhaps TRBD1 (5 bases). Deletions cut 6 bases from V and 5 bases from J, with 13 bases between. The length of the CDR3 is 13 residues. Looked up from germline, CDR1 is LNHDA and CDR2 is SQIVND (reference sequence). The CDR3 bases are TGTGCCAGTAGATACGGGGGGAGGACTGAAGCTTTCTTT. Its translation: CASRYGGRTEAFF.